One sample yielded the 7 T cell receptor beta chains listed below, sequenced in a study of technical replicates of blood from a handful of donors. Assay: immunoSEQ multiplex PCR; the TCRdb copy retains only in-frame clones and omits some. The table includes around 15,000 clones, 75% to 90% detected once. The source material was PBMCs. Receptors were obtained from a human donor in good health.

CDR3 protein: CASSFRDRGGEAFF. For the CDR3, the DNA is TGTGCCAGCAGCTTTAGGGACAGGGGTGGGGAAGCTTTCTTT. The genes are TRBV7-8 and TRBJ1-1; 10 bases align to TRBD1. This CDR3 has 14 amino acids. V trimming: 3 bases; J trimming: 8 bases; junction bases outside the gene matches: 6. Germline values: CDR1 SGHVS, CDR2 FQNEAQ.

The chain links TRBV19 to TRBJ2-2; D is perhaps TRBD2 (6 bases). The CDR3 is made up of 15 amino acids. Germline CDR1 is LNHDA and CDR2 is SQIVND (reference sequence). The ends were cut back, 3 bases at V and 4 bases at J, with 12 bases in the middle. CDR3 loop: CASSIPSDLTGELFF. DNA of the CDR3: TGTGCCAGTAGTATCCCTAGCGACCTCACCGGGGAGCTGTTTTTT.

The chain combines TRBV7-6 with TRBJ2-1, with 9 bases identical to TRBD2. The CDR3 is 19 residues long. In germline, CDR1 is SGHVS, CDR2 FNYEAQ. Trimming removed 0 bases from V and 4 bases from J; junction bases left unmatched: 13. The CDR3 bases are TGTGCCAGCAGCTTAGCGCCAGCGGGAGGAATCGGGGGGTACAATGAGCAGTTCTTC. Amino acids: CASSLAPAGGIGGYNEQFF.

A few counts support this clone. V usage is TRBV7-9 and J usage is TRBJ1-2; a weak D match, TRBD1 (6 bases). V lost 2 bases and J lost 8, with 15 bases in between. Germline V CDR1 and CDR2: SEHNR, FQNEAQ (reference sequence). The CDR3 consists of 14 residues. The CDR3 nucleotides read TGTGCCAGCAGCTTAAGGGACATACAAAACGGCTACACCTTC. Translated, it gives CASSLRDIQNGYTF.

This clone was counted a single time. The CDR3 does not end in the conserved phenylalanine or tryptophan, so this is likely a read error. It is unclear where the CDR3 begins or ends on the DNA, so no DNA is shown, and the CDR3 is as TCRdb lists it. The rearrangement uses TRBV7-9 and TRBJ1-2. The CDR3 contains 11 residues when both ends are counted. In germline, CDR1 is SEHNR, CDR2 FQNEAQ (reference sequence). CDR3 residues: CASSLGRELYY.

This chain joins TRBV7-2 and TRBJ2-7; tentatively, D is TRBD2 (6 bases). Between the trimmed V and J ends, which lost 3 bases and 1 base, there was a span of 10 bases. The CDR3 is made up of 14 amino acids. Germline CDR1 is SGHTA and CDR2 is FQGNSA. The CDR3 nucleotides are TGTGCCAGCAGCTTGCAGCGGGTGTCCTACGAGCAGTACTTC. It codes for CASSLQRVSYEQYF.

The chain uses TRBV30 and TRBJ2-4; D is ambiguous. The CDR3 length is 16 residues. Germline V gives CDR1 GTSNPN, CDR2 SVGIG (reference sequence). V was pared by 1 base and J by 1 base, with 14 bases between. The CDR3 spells CAWSGPTLLAKNIQYF. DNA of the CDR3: TGTGCCTGGAGTGGTCCTACGCTCTTGGCCAAAAACATTCAGTACTTC. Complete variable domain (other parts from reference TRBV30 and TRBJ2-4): SQTIHQWPATLVQPVGSPLSLECTVEGTSNPNLYWYRQAAGRGLQLLFYSVGIGQISSEVPQNLSASRPQDRQFILSSKKLLLSDSGFYLCAWSGPTLLAKNIQYFGAGTRLSVL.